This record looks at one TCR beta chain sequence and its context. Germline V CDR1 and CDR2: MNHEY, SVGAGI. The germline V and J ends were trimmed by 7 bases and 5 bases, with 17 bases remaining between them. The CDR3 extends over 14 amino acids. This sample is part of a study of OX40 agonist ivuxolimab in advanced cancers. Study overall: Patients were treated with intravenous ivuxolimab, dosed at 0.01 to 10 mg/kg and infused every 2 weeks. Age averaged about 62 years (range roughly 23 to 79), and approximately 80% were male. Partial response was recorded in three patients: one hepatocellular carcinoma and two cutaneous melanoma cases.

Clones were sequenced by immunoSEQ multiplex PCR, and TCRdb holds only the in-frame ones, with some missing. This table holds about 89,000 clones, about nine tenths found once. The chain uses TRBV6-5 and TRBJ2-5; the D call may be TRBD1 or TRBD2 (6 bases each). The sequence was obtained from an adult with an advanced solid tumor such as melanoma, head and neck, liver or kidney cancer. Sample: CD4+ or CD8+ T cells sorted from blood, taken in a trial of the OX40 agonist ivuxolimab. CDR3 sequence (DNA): TGTGCCAGCAAGGGGGGCTACGGGGAGGAGACCCAGTACTTC. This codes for CASKGGYGEETQYF.